The T cell receptor (beta chain) described here comes from a study of blood T cell repertoires in COVID-19 (dated by TCRdb to the early 2020s). Describing the broader study: Samples from collaborators originated in the United States, Italy and Spain and spanned both the acute and convalescent phases of COVID-19. The prospective study material was composed of cDNA or gDNA derived from T cells, B-cell-depleted T cells, or PBMCs. Subjects who had been exposed to COVID-19, were actively infected with it, or had recovered from it provided the deeply sampled blood TCRbeta repertoires that made up the dataset. The repertoires were released in a freely available public database meant as a resource for research on the immune response to SARS-CoV-2. Samples came from the ongoing ImmuneRACE study (first 160 participants) plus 1,254 subjects from 6 global collaborators. The sample metadata nearly always contained a de-identified subject ID, COVID-19 status, age in years and sex. Where available, HLA class I and class II types were taken from metadata supplied by the sample provider and were not determined by assay-based typing. Overall study results and their limits: The quantity of clinical and demographic metadata differed by source and by participant and was supplied without curation.

Participants in the prospective study were aged roughly 18 to 100 years, lived in 24 United States geographic areas, and enrolled through a virtual design. Cohort assignment in the prospective study relied on participant-reported clinical history from a screening survey and a study questionnaire. Mobile phlebotomists in the prospective study collected whole blood, serum and a nasopharyngeal or oropharyngeal swab from every participant. Over a 2-month period, participants in the prospective study had the option of providing additional blood draws and questionnaires. Before DNA extraction, blood samples from the prospective study were shipped at room temperature or frozen. With respect to this clone: No antigen is known for it. Base qualities are not at hand, and no much larger clone is one base apart.

The junction carries 12 bases between V and J, which are trimmed by 0 bases and 3 bases respectively. The CDR3 holds 16 amino acids from the cysteine to the phenylalanine. The only DNA kept is the CDR3, 48 bases in frame from the first base. Sequences SGDLS (CDR1) and YYNGEE (CDR2) are obtained from the germline V gene. TCRbeta CDR3 regions were amplified from genomic DNA using the immunoSEQ Assay, a bias-controlled multiplex PCR. The authors processed their data as follows. Nucleated cell counts per sample were estimated from amplification of reference gene primers within the assay. To quantify the absolute abundance of each unique TCRbeta CDR3 rearrangement, sequence reads were collapsed and filtered. For each sample, productive Simpson clonality was calculated by taking the square root of Simpson's diversity index across productive rearrangements. Entries here come from immuneACCESS through TCRdb and include only in-frame sequences with V and J called. Some clones fail to appear in such tables; in the studies checked, an unresolved V gene covers under half of the shortfall, and the cause of the remainder is unknown. The V and J calls and clone size were taken over from that table, and D and trimming were inferred from the DNA. Here the sample has 200,000 or so clones; roughly nine tenths occur a single time. The ten largest account for roughly 3% of the sample.

The receptor was derived from a woman aged 18-29 years in a cohort exposed to, infected with or recovered from COVID-19 (not recorded which). The sequence links TRBV9 to TRBJ1-4, with TRBD1 tentatively as D gene (5 bases match). The specimen sequenced was PBMCs or T cells enriched from blood (not recorded which). In nucleotides, the sequence is TGTGCCAGCAGCGTAGGCGGCTGGGGCTCTAATGAAAAACTGTTTTTT. This gives the protein CASSVGGWGSNEKLFF. Reference TRBV9 and TRBJ1-4 genes cover what lies past the CDR3, so the full variable domain is DSGVTQTPKHLITATGQRVTLRCSPRSGDLSVYWYQQSLDQGLQFLIQYYNGEERAKGNILERFSAQQFPDLHSELNLSSLELGDSALYFCASSVGGWGSNEKLFFGSGTQLSVL.